This T cell receptor beta chain was observed in a study of CD8 T cells in ankylosing spondylitis. This CDR3 comprises 16 residues. CDR1 and CDR2 (germline): MDHEN, SYDVKM. Study-wide findings and caveats: Blood from ankylosing spondylitis patients appeared to carry a characteristic eight-variant TCR beta motif. Prior literature has documented some motif variants in synovial fluid and blood from reactive arthritis.

Quantitative 5'-RACE was performed with molecular barcodes, and it yielded the TCR beta libraries. TCRdb passed the 5' RACE reads through MiXCR, listing each CDR3 protein once. This table has some 180,000 distinct CDR3 sequences, about 18% appearing once. On this clonotype: The antigen is undetermined. The junction and the germline gene differ at one end; a read error may be behind it.

This clonotype was obtained from a male donor aged 10-30 years with ankylosing spondylitis or in good health (not recorded which). This chain joins TRBV28 and TRBJ2-6; D unresolved. The sequencing input was blood, either unsorted or a sorted T cell fraction (not recorded which). The CDR3 loop reads CASSLWFGSGANVLTF. The CDR3 DNA reads TGTGCCAGCAGTCTATGGTTTGGCTCGGGGGCCAACGTCCTGACTTTC.